The source of this T cell receptor beta chain is a study of CD8 T cells in Susac syndrome. Random hexamers served to reverse transcribe roughly 0.45 to 1 ug RNA. The authors amplified TCR beta CDR3 across 54 Vbeta and 13 Jbeta using immunoSEQ multiplex PCR. TCRdb itself ran the immunoSEQ multiplex PCR reads through MiXCR, one entry per CDR3 protein. The profile shows 75,000 to 100,000 distinct CDR3 sequences, about 94% of them singletons. This TCR came from a human donor with Susac syndrome. The sequencing sample was made of CD8+ T cells from PBMCs.

CDR3 region: CASSLQILPIDSGANVLTF. CDR3 coding DNA: TGTGCCAGCAGTTTACAGATTCTCCCGATAGACTCTGGGGCCAACGTCCTGACTTTC. The chain uses TRBV12-3 or TRBV12-4 and TRBJ2-6; no clear D. Deletions cut 2 bases from V and 0 bases from J, with 17 bases between. This CDR3 is 19 amino acids long.